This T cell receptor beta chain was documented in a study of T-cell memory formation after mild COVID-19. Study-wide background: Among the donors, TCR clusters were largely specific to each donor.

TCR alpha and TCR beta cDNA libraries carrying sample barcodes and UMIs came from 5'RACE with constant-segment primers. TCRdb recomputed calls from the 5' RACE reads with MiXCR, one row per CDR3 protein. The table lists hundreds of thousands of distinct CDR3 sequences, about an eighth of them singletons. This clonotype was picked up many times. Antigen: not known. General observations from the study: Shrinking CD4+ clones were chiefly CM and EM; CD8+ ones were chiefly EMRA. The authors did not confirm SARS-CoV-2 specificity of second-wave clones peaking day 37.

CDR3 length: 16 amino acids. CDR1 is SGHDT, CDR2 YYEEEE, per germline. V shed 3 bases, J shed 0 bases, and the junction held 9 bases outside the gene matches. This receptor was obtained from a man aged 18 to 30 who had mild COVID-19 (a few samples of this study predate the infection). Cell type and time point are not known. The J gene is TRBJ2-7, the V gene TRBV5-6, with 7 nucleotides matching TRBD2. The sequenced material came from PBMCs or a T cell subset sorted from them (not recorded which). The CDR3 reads CASSSPKAGSSYEQYV. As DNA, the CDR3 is TGTGCCAGCAGCTCCCCTAAAGCGGGGAGCTCCTACGAGCAGTACGTC.